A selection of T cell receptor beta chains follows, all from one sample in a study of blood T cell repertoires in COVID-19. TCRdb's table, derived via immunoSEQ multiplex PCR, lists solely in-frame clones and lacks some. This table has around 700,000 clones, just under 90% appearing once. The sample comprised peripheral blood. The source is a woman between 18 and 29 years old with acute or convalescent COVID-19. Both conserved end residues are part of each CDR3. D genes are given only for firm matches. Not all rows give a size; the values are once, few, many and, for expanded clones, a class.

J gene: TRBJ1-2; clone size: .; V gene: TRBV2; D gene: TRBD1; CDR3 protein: CASRAQGAWGYTF; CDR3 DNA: TGTGCCAGCAGGGCACAGGGGGCCTGGGGCTACACCTTC
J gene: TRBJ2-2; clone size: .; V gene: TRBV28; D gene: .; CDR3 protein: CASDRGSTGELFF; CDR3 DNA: TGTGCCAGCGACCGGGGGAGCACCGGGGAGCTGTTTTTT
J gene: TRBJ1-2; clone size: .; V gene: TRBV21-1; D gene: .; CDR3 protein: CASSKLTGALNYGYTF; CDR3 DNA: TGTGCCAGCAGCAAATTGACAGGGGCCCTTAACTATGGCTACACCTTC
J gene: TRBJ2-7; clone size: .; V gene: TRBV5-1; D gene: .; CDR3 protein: CASSLVVSGVEQYF; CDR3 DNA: TGCGCCAGCAGCTTGGTTGTTTCAGGGGTCGAGCAGTACTTC
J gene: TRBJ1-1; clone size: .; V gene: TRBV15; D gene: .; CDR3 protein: CATSRGSQGVATEAFF; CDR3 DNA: TGTGCCACCAGCAGAGGGAGCCAGGGTGTTGCCACTGAAGCTTTCTTT
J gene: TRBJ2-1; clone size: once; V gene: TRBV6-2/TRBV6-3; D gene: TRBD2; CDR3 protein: CASSPASGGYNEQFF; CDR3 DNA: TGTGCCAGCAGCCCAGCTAGCGGGGGGTACAATGAGCAGTTCTTC
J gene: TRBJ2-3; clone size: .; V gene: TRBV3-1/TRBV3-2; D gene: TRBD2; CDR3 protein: CASSQDFLAGSSTDTQYF; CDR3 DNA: TGTGCCAGCAGCCAAGATTTCCTAGCGGGGTCCAGCACAGATACGCAGTATTTT
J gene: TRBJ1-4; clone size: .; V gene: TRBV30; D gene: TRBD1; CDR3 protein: CAWSTGGLSFFDNEKLFF; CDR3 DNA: TGTGCCTGGTCTACAGGGGGCTTATCATTTTTTGATAATGAAAAACTGTTTTTT
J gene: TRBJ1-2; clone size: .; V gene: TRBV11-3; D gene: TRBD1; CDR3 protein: CASSMGQGDGYTF; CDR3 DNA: TGTGCCAGCAGCATGGGACAGGGGGATGGCTACACCTTC
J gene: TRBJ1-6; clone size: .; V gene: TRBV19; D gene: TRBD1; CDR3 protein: CASRGQYYNSPLHF; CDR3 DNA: TGTGCCAGTAGGGGACAGTACTATAATTCACCCCTCCACTTT
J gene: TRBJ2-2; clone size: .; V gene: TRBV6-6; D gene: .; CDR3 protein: CASSYDSTGELFF; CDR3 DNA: TGTGCCAGCAGTTACGACAGTACCGGGGAGCTGTTTTTT
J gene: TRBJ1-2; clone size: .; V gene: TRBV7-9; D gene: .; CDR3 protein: CASSPMRRSDGYTF; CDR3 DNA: TGTGCCAGCAGCCCAATGAGGAGGTCAGATGGCTACACCTTC
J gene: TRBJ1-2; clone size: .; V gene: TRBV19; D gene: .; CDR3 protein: CASSIQTNYGYTF; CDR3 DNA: TGTGCCAGTAGTATACAGACTAACTATGGCTACACCTTC
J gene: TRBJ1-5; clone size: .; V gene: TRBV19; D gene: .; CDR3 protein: CASRMAGSTQPQHF; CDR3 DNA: TGTGCCAGTAGGATGGCGGGAAGTACTCAGCCCCAGCATTTT
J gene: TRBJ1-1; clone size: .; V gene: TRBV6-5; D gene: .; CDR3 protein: CASRLGHDFEAFF; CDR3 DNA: TGTGCCAGCAGATTAGGACACGATTTTGAAGCTTTCTTT
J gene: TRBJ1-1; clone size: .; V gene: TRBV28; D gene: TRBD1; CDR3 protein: CAITLDRSYTEAFF; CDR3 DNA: TGTGCCATAACCCTGGACAGGAGTTACACTGAAGCTTTCTTT
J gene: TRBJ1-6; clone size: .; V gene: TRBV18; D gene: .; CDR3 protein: CASGLRNSPLHF; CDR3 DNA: TGTGCCAGCGGGTTGAGGAATTCACCCCTCCACTTT
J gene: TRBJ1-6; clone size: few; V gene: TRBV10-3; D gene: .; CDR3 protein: CAISESLRYNSPLHF; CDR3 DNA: TGTGCCATCAGTGAGTCTTTACGGTATAATTCACCCCTCCACTTT
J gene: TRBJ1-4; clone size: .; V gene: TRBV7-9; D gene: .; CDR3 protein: CASSLARGATNEKLFF; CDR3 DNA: TGTGCCAGCAGCTTAGCCCGGGGGGCAACTAATGAAAAACTGTTTTTT
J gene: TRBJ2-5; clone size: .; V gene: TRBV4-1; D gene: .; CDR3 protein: CASSQVGRETQYF; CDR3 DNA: TGCGCCAGCAGCCAAGTTGGGAGAGAGACCCAGTACTTC
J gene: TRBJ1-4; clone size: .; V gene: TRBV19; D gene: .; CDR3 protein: CASSIDWRKLFF; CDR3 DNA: TGTGCCAGTAGTATAGATTGGAGAAAACTGTTTTTT
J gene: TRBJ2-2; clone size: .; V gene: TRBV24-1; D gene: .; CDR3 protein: CATRPQGGGELFF; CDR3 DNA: TGTGCCACTCGTCCACAGGGTGGCGGGGAGCTGTTTTTT
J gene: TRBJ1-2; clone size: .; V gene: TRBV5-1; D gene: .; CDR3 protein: CASSVDSIYGYTF; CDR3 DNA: TGCGCCAGCAGCGTGGACAGTATCTATGGCTACACCTTC
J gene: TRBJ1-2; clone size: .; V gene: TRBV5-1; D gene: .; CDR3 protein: CASSLALLYGYTF; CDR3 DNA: TGCGCCAGCAGCTTAGCCCTCCTTTATGGCTACACCTTC